This record looks at one T cell receptor beta chain sequence and its context. Germline CDR1 is ENHRY and CDR2 is SYGVKD. The CDR3 totals 15 residues. Trimming shortened V by 0 bases and J by 8 bases, and 16 bases separated the two germline ends. Only in-frame clones appear in the TCRdb table, and some are missing; sequencing was by immunoSEQ multiplex PCR. The sample carries some 130,000 clones, roughly four fifths recorded once. The entry originates in a study of blood T cell repertoires in COVID-19. Sample: peripheral blood. This rearrangement joins TRBV10-3 to TRBJ1-2, with D possibly matching TRBD1 (5 bases). The sequence derives from a woman aged 45-59 years with acute or convalescent COVID-19. The CDR3 spells CAISESVDTGEGYTF. CDR3 DNA: TGTGCCATCAGTGAGTCGGTGGATACGGGGGAAGGCTACACCTTC.